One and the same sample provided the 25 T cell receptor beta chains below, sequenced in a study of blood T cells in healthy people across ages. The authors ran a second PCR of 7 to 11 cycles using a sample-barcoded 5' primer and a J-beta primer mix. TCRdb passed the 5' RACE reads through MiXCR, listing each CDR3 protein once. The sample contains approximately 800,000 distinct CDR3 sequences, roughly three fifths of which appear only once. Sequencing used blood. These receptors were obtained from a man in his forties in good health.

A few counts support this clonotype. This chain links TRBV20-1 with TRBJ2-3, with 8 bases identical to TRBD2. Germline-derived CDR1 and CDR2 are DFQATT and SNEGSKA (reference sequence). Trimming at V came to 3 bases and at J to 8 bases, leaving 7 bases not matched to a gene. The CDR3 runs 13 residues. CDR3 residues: CSASGAGAFTQYF. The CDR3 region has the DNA TGCAGTGCTAGCGGAGCGGGGGCCTTTACGCAGTATTTT.

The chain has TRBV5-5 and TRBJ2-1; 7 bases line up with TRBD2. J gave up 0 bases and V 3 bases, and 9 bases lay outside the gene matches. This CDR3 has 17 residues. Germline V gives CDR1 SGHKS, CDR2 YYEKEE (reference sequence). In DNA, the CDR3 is TGTGCCAGCAGCTCACGGAGCGGGGCGAGCTCCTACAATGAGCAGTTCTTC. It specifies CASSSRSGASSYNEQFF.

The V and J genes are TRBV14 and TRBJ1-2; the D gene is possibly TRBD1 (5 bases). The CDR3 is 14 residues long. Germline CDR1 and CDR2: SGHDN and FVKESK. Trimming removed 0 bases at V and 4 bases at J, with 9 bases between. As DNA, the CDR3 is TGTGCCAGCAGCCAAGATCTCGACAGCTATGGCTACACCTTC. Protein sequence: CASSQDLDSYGYTF.

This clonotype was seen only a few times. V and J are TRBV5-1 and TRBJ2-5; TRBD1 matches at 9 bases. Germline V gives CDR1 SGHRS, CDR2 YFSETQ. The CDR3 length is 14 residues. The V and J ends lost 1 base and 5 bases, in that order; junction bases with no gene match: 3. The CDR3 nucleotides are TGCGCCAGCAGCTTGAAAGGACAGGGGGAGACCCAGTACTTC. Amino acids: CASSLKGQGETQYF.

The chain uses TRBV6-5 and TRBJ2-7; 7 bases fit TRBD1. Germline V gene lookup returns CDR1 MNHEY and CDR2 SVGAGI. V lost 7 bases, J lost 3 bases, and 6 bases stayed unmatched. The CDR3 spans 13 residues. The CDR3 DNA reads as TGTGCCAGCAAAGGGGACAGTTTCTACGAGCAGTACTTC. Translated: CASKGDSFYEQYF.

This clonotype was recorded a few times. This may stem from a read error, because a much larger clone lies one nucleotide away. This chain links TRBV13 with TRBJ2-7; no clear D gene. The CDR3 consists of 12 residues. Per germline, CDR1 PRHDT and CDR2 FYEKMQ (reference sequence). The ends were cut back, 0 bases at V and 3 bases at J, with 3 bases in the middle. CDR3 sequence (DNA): TGTGCCAGCAGCTTAGGGTACTACGAGCAGTACTTC. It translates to CASSLGYYEQYF. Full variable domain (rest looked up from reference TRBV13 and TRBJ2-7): AAGVIQSPRHLIKEKRETATLKCYPIPRHDTVYWYQQGPGQDPQFLISFYEKMQSDKGSIPDRFSAQQFSDYHSELNMSSLELGDSALYFCASSLGYYEQYFGPGTRLTVT.

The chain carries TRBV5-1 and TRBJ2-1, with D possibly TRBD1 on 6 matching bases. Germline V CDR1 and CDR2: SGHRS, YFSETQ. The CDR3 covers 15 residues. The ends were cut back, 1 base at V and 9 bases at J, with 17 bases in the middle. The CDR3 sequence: CASSLRAGAIGEQFF. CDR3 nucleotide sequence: TGCGCCAGCAGCTTGAGGGCAGGGGCGATCGGTGAGCAGTTCTTC.

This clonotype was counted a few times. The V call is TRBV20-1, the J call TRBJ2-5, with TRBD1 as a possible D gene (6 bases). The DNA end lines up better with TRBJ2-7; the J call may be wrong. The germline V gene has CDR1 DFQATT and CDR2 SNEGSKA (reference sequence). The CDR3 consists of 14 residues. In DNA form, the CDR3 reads TGCAGTGCTAGCGGTCGGCAGGGGTTTTTCGAGCAGTACTTC. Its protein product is CSASGRQGFFEQYF.

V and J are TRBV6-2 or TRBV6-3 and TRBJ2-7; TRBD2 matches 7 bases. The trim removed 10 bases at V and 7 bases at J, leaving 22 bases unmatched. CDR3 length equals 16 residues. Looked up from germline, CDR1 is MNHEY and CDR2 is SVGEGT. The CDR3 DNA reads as TGTGCCACCATATCCAGCAGCGGGATCCCCTACAATGAGCAGTACTTC. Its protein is CATISSSGIPYNEQYF.

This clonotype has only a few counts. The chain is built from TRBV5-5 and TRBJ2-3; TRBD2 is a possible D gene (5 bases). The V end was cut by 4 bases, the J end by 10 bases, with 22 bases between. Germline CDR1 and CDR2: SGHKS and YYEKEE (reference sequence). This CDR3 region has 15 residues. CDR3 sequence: CASSPHSDPAGAQYF. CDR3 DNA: TGTGCCAGCAGCCCACACTCCGACCCTGCCGGGGCGCAGTATTTT.

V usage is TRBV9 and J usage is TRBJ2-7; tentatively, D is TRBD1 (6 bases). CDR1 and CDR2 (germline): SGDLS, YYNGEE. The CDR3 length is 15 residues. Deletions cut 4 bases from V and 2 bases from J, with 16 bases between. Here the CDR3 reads CASSIQDSGPYEQYF. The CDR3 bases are TGTGCCAGCAGCATCCAGGACAGCGGACCCTACGAGCAGTACTTC. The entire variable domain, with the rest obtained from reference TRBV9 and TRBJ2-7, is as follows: DSGVTQTPKHLITATGQRVTLRCSPRSGDLSVYWYQQSLDQGLQFLIQYYNGEERAKGNILERFSAQQFPDLHSELNLSSLELGDSALYFCASSIQDSGPYEQYFGPGTRLTVT.

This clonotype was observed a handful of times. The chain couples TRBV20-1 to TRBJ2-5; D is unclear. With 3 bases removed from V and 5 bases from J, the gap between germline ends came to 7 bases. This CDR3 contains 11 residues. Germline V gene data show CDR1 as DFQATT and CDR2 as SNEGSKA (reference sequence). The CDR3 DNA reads TGCAGTGCTAGGTCCCGGGAGACCCAGTACTTC. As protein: CSARSRETQYF.

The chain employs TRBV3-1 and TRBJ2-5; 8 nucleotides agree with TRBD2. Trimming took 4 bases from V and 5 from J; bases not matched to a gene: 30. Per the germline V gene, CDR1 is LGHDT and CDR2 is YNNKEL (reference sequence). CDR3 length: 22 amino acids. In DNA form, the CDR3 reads TGTGCCAGCAGCCGACCTCGGGACCCCTCGGGAGGGGAAAAAAGCCTAAGGGAGACCCAGTACTTC. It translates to CASSRPRDPSGGEKSLRETQYF.

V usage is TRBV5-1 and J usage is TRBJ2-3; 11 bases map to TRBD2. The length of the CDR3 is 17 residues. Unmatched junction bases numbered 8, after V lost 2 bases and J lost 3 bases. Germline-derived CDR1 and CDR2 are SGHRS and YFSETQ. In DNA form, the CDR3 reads TGCGCCAGCAGCTTAACTAGCGGGAGAGGCGGAACAGATACGCAGTATTTT. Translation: CASSLTSGRGGTDTQYF.

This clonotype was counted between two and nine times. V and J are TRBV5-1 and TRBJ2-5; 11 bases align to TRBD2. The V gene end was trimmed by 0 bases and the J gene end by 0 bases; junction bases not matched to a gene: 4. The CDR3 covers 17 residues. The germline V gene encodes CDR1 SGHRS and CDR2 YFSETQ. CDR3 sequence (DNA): TGCGCCAGCAGCTTGGGTAGCGGGAGGGGATACCAAGAGACCCAGTACTTC. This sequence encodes CASSLGSGRGYQETQYF.

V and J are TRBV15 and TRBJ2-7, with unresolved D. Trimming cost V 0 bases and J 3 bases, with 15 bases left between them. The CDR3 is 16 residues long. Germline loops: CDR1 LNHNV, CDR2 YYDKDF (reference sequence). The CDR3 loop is CATSRDLTGWGYEQYF. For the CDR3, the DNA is TGTGCCACCAGCAGAGATCTTACTGGATGGGGCTACGAGCAGTACTTC.

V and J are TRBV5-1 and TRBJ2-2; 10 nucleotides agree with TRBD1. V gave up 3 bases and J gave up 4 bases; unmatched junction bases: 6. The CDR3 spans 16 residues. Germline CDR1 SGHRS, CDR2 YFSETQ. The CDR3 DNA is TGCGCCAGCAGCTACCAGACAGGGGGCGTCACCGGGGAGCTGTTTTTT. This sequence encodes CASSYQTGGVTGELFF.

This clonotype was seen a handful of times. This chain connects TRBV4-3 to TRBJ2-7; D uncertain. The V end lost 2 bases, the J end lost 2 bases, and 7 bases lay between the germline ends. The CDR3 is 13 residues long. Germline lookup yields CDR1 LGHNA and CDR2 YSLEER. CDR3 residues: CASSQYGTYEQYF. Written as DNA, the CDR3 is TGCGCCAGCAGCCAATACGGTACCTACGAGCAGTACTTC.

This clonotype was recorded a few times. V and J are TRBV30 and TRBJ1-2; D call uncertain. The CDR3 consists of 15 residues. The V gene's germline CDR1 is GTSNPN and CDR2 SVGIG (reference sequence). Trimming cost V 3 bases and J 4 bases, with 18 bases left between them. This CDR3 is CAWRSSGTSFYGYTF. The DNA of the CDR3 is TGTGCCTGGAGATCTTCAGGCACCTCGTTCTATGGCTACACCTTC.

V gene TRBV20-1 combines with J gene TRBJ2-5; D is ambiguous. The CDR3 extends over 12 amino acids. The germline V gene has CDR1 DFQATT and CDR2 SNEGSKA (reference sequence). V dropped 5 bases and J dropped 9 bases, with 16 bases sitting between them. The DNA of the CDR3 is TGCAGTGCTTACGACCAGTTCGGCGCCCAGTACTTC. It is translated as CSAYDQFGAQYF.

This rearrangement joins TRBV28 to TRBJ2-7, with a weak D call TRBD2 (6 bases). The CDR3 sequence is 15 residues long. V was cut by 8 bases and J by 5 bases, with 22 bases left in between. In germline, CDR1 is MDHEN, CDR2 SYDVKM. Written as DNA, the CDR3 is TGTGCCAGCTTGGCCGGAGGGCCGGGTAACCACGAGCAGTACTTC. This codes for CASLAGGPGNHEQYF.

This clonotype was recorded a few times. The CDR3 reads CSVAASGANVLTF. DNA for the CDR3: TGCAGCGTTGCTGCCTCTGGGGCCAACGTCCTGACTTTC. The chain uses TRBV29-1 and TRBJ2-6; no reliable D call. The ends were cut back, 4 bases at V and 0 bases at J, with 4 bases in the middle. The CDR3 loop spans 13 amino acids. CDR1 and CDR2 from the germline V gene are SQVTM and ANQGSEA.

DNA for the CDR3: TGTGCCAGCAGCTCCGTTACAGGGCCTAACTATGGCTACACCTTC. Its translation is CASSSVTGPNYGYTF. The rearrangement uses TRBV7-2 and TRBJ1-2; D is possibly TRBD1 (6 bases). The CDR3 is 15 amino acids. The germline CDR1 and CDR2 sequences are SGHTA and FQGNSA. V was cut by 4 bases and J by 0 bases, with 12 bases left in between.

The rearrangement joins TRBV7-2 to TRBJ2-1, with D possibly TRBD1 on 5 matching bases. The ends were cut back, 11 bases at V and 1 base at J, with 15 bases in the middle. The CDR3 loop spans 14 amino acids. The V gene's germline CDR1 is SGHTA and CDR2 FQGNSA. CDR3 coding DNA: TGTGCCGCTTCCAGGGCGGAATCCTACAATGAGCAGTTCTTC. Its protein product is CAASRAESYNEQFF.

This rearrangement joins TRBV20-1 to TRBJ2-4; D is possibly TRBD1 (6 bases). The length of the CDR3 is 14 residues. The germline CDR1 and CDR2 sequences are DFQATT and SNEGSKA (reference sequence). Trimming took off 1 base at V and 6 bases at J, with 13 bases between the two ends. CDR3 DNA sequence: TGCAGTGCTAGAGCGGGCCCCAGGGGAAACATTCAGTACTTC. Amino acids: CSARAGPRGNIQYF.